This T cell receptor (beta chain) came from a study of blood T cell repertoires in COVID-19. Across the whole study: Samples representing acute and convalescent COVID-19 were sourced from the United States, Italy and Spain. The cDNA or gDNA used as material had been derived from T cells, B-cell-depleted T cells, or PBMCs.

With V trimmed by 3 bases and J by 13 bases, 8 bases remained unmatched. The CDR3 loop spans 14 amino acids. CDR1 LNHDA and CDR2 SQIVND come from the germline V gene (reference sequence). Per the study methods: Amplification with reference gene primers provided the estimates of nucleated cell counts. This table comes from immunoSEQ multiplex PCR, and its TCRdb copy is limited to in-frame clones, with some not included. V and J calls and clone size follow that table, whereas D and trimming were derived from the DNA. The sample includes 68,000 or so clones, 80% to 90% of them seen just once. The chain carries TRBV19 and TRBJ1-6; 8 nucleotides match TRBD1. This clonotype was sampled from a man aged 50 or older with active COVID-19. The specimen was peripheral blood. CDR3 sequence (DNA): TGTGCCAGTAGTATCGATCCGGACAGGGTCCCCCTCCACTTT. Translated: CASSIDPDRVPLHF.